This T cell receptor beta chain comes out of a study of blood T cell repertoires in COVID-19. Turning to the study itself: T cells, B-cell-depleted T cells, or PBMCs supplied cDNA or gDNA.

Assay: immunoSEQ multiplex PCR; the TCRdb copy retains only in-frame clones and omits some. The sample yields some 430,000 clones, roughly 91% seen once. The CDR3 extends over 17 amino acids. Per the germline V gene, CDR1 is SGHNT and CDR2 is YYREEE (reference sequence). The ends lost 2 bases at V and 0 bases at J; junction bases unmatched: 8. Those who participated ranged in age from roughly 18 to 89 years and resided in about two dozen US areas. The source material was PBMCs or T cells enriched from blood (not recorded which). This clonotype originated in a man aged 18 to 30 who had recovered from COVID-19. V usage is TRBV5-4 and J usage is TRBJ2-1, with TRBD2 identical over 7 bases. CDR3 loop: CASSFWLGGSSYNEQFF. Here the CDR3 DNA reads TGTGCCAGCAGCTTTTGGTTGGGGGGGAGCTCCTACAATGAGCAGTTCTTC.